Following are 30 T cell receptor beta chains from one sample sequenced in a study of tumor-infiltrating lymphocytes in primary liver carcinoma. In addition to blood RNA drawn from unsorted whole blood, germline DNA was extracted. From around 520 ng of total RNA, TCR beta-specific cDNA was reverse-transcribed using a constant-region primer. Three nested multiplex PCR rounds of slightly modified ARM-PCR generated TCR beta libraries. The first two PCR rounds used TRBV1-TRBV30 primers with a Cbeta primer, 10 cycles each. TCRdb recomputed calls from the multiplex PCR reads with MiXCR, one row per CDR3 protein. The table lists around 330,000 distinct CDR3 sequences, approximately 58% of them singletons. The sample taken for sequencing was peripheral blood. These receptors originate from a woman between 25 and 40 years old with primary liver carcinoma and hepatitis B virus infection.

This chain connects TRBV6-2 or TRBV6-3 to TRBJ2-1, with D tentatively TRBD1 (8 bases). Germline CDR1 and CDR2: MNHEY and SVGEGT. V dropped 4 bases and J dropped 12 bases, with 19 bases sitting between them. This CDR3 contains 14 residues. CDR3: CASSSPHRGGGQFF. The CDR3, as DNA: TGTGCCAGCAGTTCCCCGCACAGGGGGGGTGGGCAGTTCTTC.

The V and J genes are TRBV10-3 and TRBJ1-2; possible D gene TRBD1, 6 bases. The V end was cut by 4 bases, the J end by 5 bases, with 20 bases between. This CDR3 has 16 residues. CDR1 is ENHRY, CDR2 SYGVKD, per germline. DNA for the CDR3: TGTGCCATCAGTGGAGGACAGCGACGGACCCCATATGGCTACACCTTC. It codes for CAISGGQRRTPYGYTF.

This clonotype has ten or more counts. The chain is built from TRBV12-3 or TRBV12-4 and TRBJ2-5; maybe TRBD1 (6 bases). Trimming cost V 8 bases and J 4 bases, with 14 bases left between them. The CDR3 is made up of 13 amino acids. DNA of the CDR3: TGTGCCAGCCAGGACAGTTTCTTAGAGACCCAGTACTTC. Protein sequence: CASQDSFLETQYF.

On this clonotype itself: This clone may be a read error of a much larger clone one base away. The chain joins TRBV4-1 to TRBJ2-7, with D unclear. The germline V gene encodes CDR1 MGHRA and CDR2 YSYEKL. The CDR3 runs to 14 residues. With 2 bases removed from V and 7 bases from J, the gap between germline ends came to 15 bases. The CDR3: CASSQIVGFGEQYF. The CDR3 DNA is TGCGCCAGCAGCCAAATAGTGGGGTTCGGAGAGCAGTACTTC.

This clonotype showed up just once. The conserved phenylalanine or tryptophan is not found at the CDR3 terminus, so this likely reflects a read error. The rearrangement uses TRBV11-2 and TRBJ2-7, with 10 bases matching TRBD1. From germline, CDR1 is SGHAT and CDR2 FQNNGV. There are 16 residues in the CDR3. V shed 5 bases, J shed 4 bases, and the junction held 11 bases outside the gene matches. In nucleotides, the CDR3 is TGTGCCAGCAGCCAAGGGACAGGGGCAAGAGGGTACGAGCAGTACTCC. Protein product: CASSQGTGARGYEQYS.

This clonotype was seen a handful of times. V and J are TRBV6-5 and TRBJ1-5; a weak D match, TRBD1 (6 bases). The V gene's germline CDR1 is MNHEY and CDR2 SVGAGI. The ends were cut back, 6 bases at V and 3 bases at J, with 9 bases in the middle. The CDR3 has 13 amino acids. The CDR3 here is CASRRQVNQPQHF. In nucleotides, the CDR3 is TGTGCCAGCAGAAGACAGGTCAATCAGCCCCAGCATTTT.

Concerning this clonotype: This may be a read error: a much more frequent sequence differs by one nucleotide. The chain combines TRBV12-3 or TRBV12-4 with TRBJ1-2; D might be TRBD1 (6 bases). The CDR3 consists of 12 residues. V was shortened by 7 bases and J by 7 bases, with 13 bases between the two germline ends. The CDR3 DNA reads as TGTGCCAGCACATCAGGGGAAGGTGGCTACACCTTC. This sequence encodes CASTSGEGGYTF.

On this clonotype itself: This may be a read error: a much more frequent sequence differs by one nucleotide. The chain has TRBV29-1 and TRBJ2-5, with D unclear. CDR3 length: 17 amino acids. Germline lookup yields CDR1 SQVTM and CDR2 ANQGSEA. V dropped 2 bases and J dropped 1 base, with 20 bases sitting between them. CDR3 nucleotides: TGCAGCGTTGAACGATGGGATTGGAAGGGCGGCCAAGAGACCCAGTACTTC. It yields the protein CSVERWDWKGGQETQYF.

CDR3 sequence: CASSLKTRFLDEQYF. Written as DNA, the CDR3 is TGTGCCAGCAGCTTAAAAACCAGGTTTTTGGACGAGCAGTACTTC. This chain joins TRBV7-9 and TRBJ2-7; no firm D call. Germline V gene sequence: CDR1 SEHNR, CDR2 FQNEAQ (reference sequence). The CDR3 spans 15 residues. V lost 2 bases and J lost 5, with 16 bases in between.

Of note for this clonotype: A much larger clone is a single base away; this may be a read error. This chain links TRBV29-1 with TRBJ2-3, with D possibly matching TRBD1 (5 bases). Trimming stripped 4 bases from V and 3 bases from J, with 8 bases between. Germline CDR1 and CDR2: SQVTM and ANQGSEA. The CDR3 extends over 12 amino acids. The CDR3 bases are TGCAGCGTTGCTAACAGGACAGATACGCAGTATTTT. Its protein is CSVANRTDTQYF.

As regards this clonotype: One base away lies a much larger clone, so this may be a sequencing read error. The V and J genes are TRBV29-1 and TRBJ1-1; tentatively, D is TRBD1 (5 bases). There are 14 residues in the CDR3. The germline V gene has CDR1 SQVTM and CDR2 ANQGSEA. Written as DNA, the CDR3 is TGCAACGTTGAGTTGAGGGGCGCAAACACTGAAGCTTTCTTT. This encodes CNVELRGANTEAFF.

This clonotype came up a few times. This rearrangement joins TRBV12-3 or TRBV12-4 to TRBJ2-3, with 8 bases lining up with TRBD2. Trimming took 5 bases from V and 3 from J; bases not matched to a gene: 7. The CDR3 covers 15 residues. The CDR3 nucleotides read TGTGCCAGCAGTGTACTAGCGGCCATGACAGATACGCAGTATTTT. This translates into CASSVLAAMTDTQYF.

In this sample, this clonotype turned up a few times. The rearrangement joins TRBV25-1 to TRBJ1-2, with no clear D. This CDR3 spans 15 amino acids. From germline, CDR1 is MGHDK and CDR2 SYGVNS. Trimming took 6 bases from V and 4 from J, leaving 18 bases between them. The CDR3 protein is CASSPAVGSSYGYTF. CDR3 DNA sequence: TGTGCCAGCAGCCCCGCGGTCGGGTCGTCCTATGGCTACACCTTC.

With respect to this clonotype: It may be a read error: a sequence one base away is much more abundant. The V gene is TRBV29-1, the J gene TRBJ1-2; 8 bases are a match to TRBD1. J lost 4 bases, V lost 8 bases, and 3 bases had no gene match. This CDR3 is 11 amino acids long. Germline loops: CDR1 SQVTM, CDR2 ANQGSEA. The CDR3 bases are TGCAGCTCGGACAGGGCCTATGGCTACACCTTC. It is translated as CSSDRAYGYTF.

Points on this clonotype: In this CDR3 the conserved last residue, phenylalanine or tryptophan, is missing, so a read error is likely. The chain links TRBV12-3 or TRBV12-4 to TRBJ2-1, with 13 bases lining up with TRBD2. The V segment lost 7 bases and the J segment 9 bases; nucleotides outside the gene matches: 9. The CDR3 runs to 15 residues. CDR3 protein: CASTVTSGGRGEQFL. In DNA, the CDR3 is TGTGCCAGCACCGTGACTAGCGGGGGGCGAGGTGAGCAGTTCTTA.

The sample holds many counts of this clonotype. The J gene is TRBJ2-1, the V gene TRBV12-3 or TRBV12-4, with D perhaps matching TRBD2 (6 bases). V shed 0 bases and J shed 6 bases, with 6 bases lying between them. The CDR3 is made up of 13 amino acids. The CDR3 DNA reads as TGTGCCAGCAGTTTAGCGGGAGGCAATGAGCAGTTCTTC. It codes for CASSLAGGNEQFF.

The chain has TRBV6-1 and TRBJ1-1; a possible D gene is TRBD1 (6 bases). The ends were cut back, 5 bases at V and 6 bases at J, with 16 bases in the middle. Germline CDR1 is MNHNS and CDR2 is SASEGT. The CDR3 contains 14 residues. The CDR3 spells CASSKQGGMPEAFF. The CDR3 DNA reads as TGTGCCAGCAGTAAACAGGGTGGCATGCCTGAAGCTTTCTTT.

The CDR3 DNA follows: TGTGCCAGCAGCCCCACCGCCTTGAGGGAGCAGTACTTC. Translating it yields CASSPTALREQYF. The rearrangement uses TRBV5-5 and TRBJ2-7; D ambiguous. The CDR3 loop spans 13 amino acids. CDR1 is SGHKS and CDR2 is YYEKEE in the germline V gene (reference sequence). Trimming removed 4 bases at V and 7 bases at J, with 15 bases between.

Concerning this clonotype itself: A read error may explain this, as a much larger clone is one base away. The chain links TRBV12-3 or TRBV12-4 to TRBJ2-5; D call uncertain. The length of the CDR3 is 12 residues. In nucleotides, the CDR3 is TGTGCCAGCGGTTTATTTCTAGAGACCCAGTACTTC. Its protein product is CASGLFLETQYF.

The J gene is TRBJ2-1, the V gene TRBV11-2; the D is unclear. Trimming stripped 7 bases from V and 16 bases from J, with 17 bases between. The CDR3 has 11 residues. CDR1 SGHAT and CDR2 FQNNGV come from the germline V gene. The CDR3 DNA sequence: TGTGCCAGCACCTATTATGGTGAGCGCTTCTTC. Its translation: CASTYYGERFF.

This clonotype was counted a few times. The chain employs TRBV6-6 and TRBJ1-1, with 10 bases identical to TRBD1. The CDR3 runs to 15 residues. CDR1 and CDR2 (germline): MNHNY, SVGAGI (reference sequence). J gave up 6 bases and V 6 bases, and 10 bases lay outside the gene matches. CDR3 nucleotides: TGTGCCAGCAGGGGGACAGGGGTTTATCCAGCTGAAGCTTTCTTT. It yields the protein CASRGTGVYPAEAFF.

In regard to this clonotype: Relative to the germline gene, one junction end is altered; a read error may explain this. This chain joins TRBV11-2 and TRBJ1-1; D is unclear. This CDR3 comprises 16 residues. From germline, CDR1 is SGHAT and CDR2 FQNNGV. CDR3 in DNA: TGTGCCAGCAGCTTAGATGCGAGGCAGAGGAACGCTGAAGCGTTCTTT. Residues: CASSLDARQRNAEAFF.

As to this clonotype: A much larger clone is a single base away; this may be a read error. The chain recombines TRBV6-1 with TRBJ1-1; 8 positions match TRBD1. The CDR3 loop spans 14 amino acids. Germline lookup yields CDR1 MNHNS and CDR2 SASEGT. Trimming removed 7 bases from V and 5 bases from J; junction bases left unmatched: 9. For the CDR3, the DNA is TGTGCCAGCATCTATGGACAGGGCGATACTGAAGCTTTCTTT. Translated: CASIYGQGDTEAFF.

This chain connects TRBV12-3 or TRBV12-4 to TRBJ2-3; D is possibly TRBD2 (5 bases). CDR3 length: 14 amino acids. The V end was cut by 7 bases, the J end by 0 bases, with 11 bases between. The CDR3 DNA sequence: TGTGCCAGCACGACTGGCGGGAGCACAGATACGCAGTATTTT. Residues: CASTTGGSTDTQYF.

Worth noting for this clonotype: A read error may account for a junction end that differs from germline. This chain links TRBV6-5 with TRBJ2-7, with D possibly being TRBD1 (5 bases). This CDR3 comprises 15 residues. Germline V gene sequence: CDR1 MNHEY, CDR2 SVGAGI. This CDR3 reads CVSSYKDNCSYEQYF. CDR3 nucleotide sequence: TGTGTCAGCAGTTACAAGGACAACTGCTCCTACGAGCAGTACTTC.

Details on this clonotype: A read error is possible here, since a much larger clone lies one base away. The conserved phenylalanine or tryptophan is not found at the CDR3 terminus, so this likely reflects a read error. This chain uses TRBV29-1 with TRBJ1-4; D remains ambiguous. CDR1 and CDR2 from the germline V gene are SQVTM and ANQGSEA. CDR3 length: 17 residues. The CDR3 region is CSPPNSGMKIGNEELFC. CDR3 in DNA: TGCAGCCCCCCGAACTCCGGAATGAAAATCGGGAATGAAGAACTGTTTTGT.

As to this clonotype: Since a much larger clone is just one base distant, this may be a read error. The rearrangement joins TRBV4-2 to TRBJ2-1, with TRBD2 matching over 10 bases. Germline CDR1 and CDR2: LGHNA and YNFKEQ. The ends lost 7 bases at V and 5 bases at J; junction bases unmatched: 8. CDR3 length: 15 residues. The CDR3 DNA sequence: TGTGCCAGCAACGGGCGGACTAGCGGAAACAATGAGCAGTTCTTC. The encoded protein is CASNGRTSGNNEQFF.

On this clonotype itself: One end of the junction is discordant with germline, which a read error may explain. This sequence joins TRBV11-2 and TRBJ2-1, with 9 bases aligning to TRBD2. The germline V gene has CDR1 SGHAT and CDR2 FQNNGV. The CDR3 length is 17 residues. CDR3 nucleotide sequence: TGTGCCGGCAGCCGCGGTGCGGGCGGGAGGGTTCCCGGTGAGCAATTCTTC. Amino acid sequence: CAGSRGAGGRVPGEQFF. Looking up the rest from reference TRBV11-2 and TRBJ2-1 gives the full variable domain: EAGVAQSPRYKIIEKRQSVAFWCNPISGHATLYWYQQILGQGPKLLIQFQNNGVVDDSQLPKDRFSAERLKGVDSTLKIQPAKLEDSAVYLCAGSRGAGGRVPGEQFFGPGTRLTVL.

Notes on this clonotype: An end of the junction differs from the germline gene, which may be a read error. V is TRBV7-9 and J is TRBJ2-7; 9 positions match TRBD2. The CDR3 is 16 residues long. The germline CDR1 and CDR2 sequences are SEHNR and FQNEAQ (reference sequence). The CDR3 loop reads CANSLWPAGGTYEQYF. In DNA, the CDR3 is TGTGCCAACAGCTTATGGCCAGCGGGAGGTACCTACGAGCAGTACTTC.

Concerning this clonotype itself: A read error may account for a junction end that differs from germline. CDR3 in amino acids: CAWSVHGNTLYF. CDR3 nucleotide sequence: TGTGCCTGGAGTGTTCATGGAAACACCCTATATTTT. V and J are TRBV30 and TRBJ1-3; D is ambiguous. CDR3 length: 12 residues. The germline CDR1 and CDR2 sequences are GTSNPN and SVGIG (reference sequence). The whole variable domain, filled in from reference TRBV30 and TRBJ1-3, reads SQTIHQWPATLVQPVGSPLSLECTVEGTSNPNLYWYRQAAGRGLQLLFYSVGIGQISSEVPQNLSASRPQDRQFILSSKKLLLSDSGFYLCAWSVHGNTLYFGEGSWLTVV.